The T cell receptor beta chain described here comes from a study of cytomegalovirus exposure and HLA in healthy donors. The CDR3 loop spans 16 amino acids. J gave up 2 bases and V 0 bases, and 4 bases lay outside the gene matches. The germline CDR1 and CDR2 sequences are SNHLY and FYNNEI. The study's findings and limits: Published work reported that the classifier diagnosed cytomegalovirus status with high specificity and sensitivity. Earlier analysis found most TCR beta V segments productive about 87% or about 30% of the time.

Concerning this clone: Antigen specificity is unknown.

The primer mix had 60 Vbeta and 13 Jbeta primers. Profiling relied on immunoSEQ multiplex PCR, and the TCRdb table lists in-frame clones only, not all of them. Of under 150,000 clones listed, around 72% were seen once; the top ten hold 2% to 2.5%. The J gene is TRBJ1-5, the V gene TRBV2, with 7 positions matching TRBD1. This TCR derives from a man aged 35 to 55 in good health and CMV-seronegative. The material sequenced was PBMCs. The CDR3 spells CASSEALTGGNQPQHF. CDR3 coding DNA: TGTGCCAGCAGTGAAGCCTTAACAGGGGGCAATCAGCCCCAGCATTTT.